These T cell receptor beta chains were read from a single sample in a study of T-cell memory formation after mild COVID-19. MiXCR, applied by TCRdb to the 5' RACE reads, yields one record per CDR3 protein. The repertoire has around 510,000 distinct CDR3 sequences, less than 25% of them found once; the top ten carry 7% to 9%. Sequences were obtained from PBMCs or a T cell subset sorted from them (not recorded which). The receptor set was obtained from an adult woman who had mild COVID-19 (a few samples of this study predate the infection). Cell type and time point are not known. CDR3s leave out the opening cysteine and the closing phenylalanine or tryptophan. Each record gives: CDR3 protein, V gene.

ASSLVGINTEAF TRBV5-1
ASSFGREGFEQY TRBV27
ASSVQGVPYEQY TRBV9
ASRMAETYNEQF TRBV5-1
ASSLGGAAGNTIY TRBV7-2
ASSLVRGTNEKLF TRBV12-3/TRBV12-4
ATGAGLINEQF TRBV24-1
ASSSDRATDTQY TRBV5-1
SALTRLWGTNEKLF TRBV29-1
ASSENMAPGYEQY TRBV9
ASSQVGPRAAGEAF TRBV4-3
ASSHSTSGNTDTQY TRBV3-1
ASSASVGMTEQF TRBV4-1
SARAVGTDTQY TRBV20-1
ATSYIGTGNQPQH TRBV15
AAGLQETQY TRBV10-3
ASSQRTGVQETQY TRBV18
ATSDTGRGEDGYT TRBV24-1
ASRLTSGSTDTQY TRBV3-1
ASSPQHRKKRDEQY TRBV18
ASSIWPNINEQF TRBV19
AISESMAGGLTDTQY TRBV10-3
ASSYSWREAPINEQF TRBV6-6
ASSLVQASGSVQF TRBV7-2
ASSFSRDSGNTIY TRBV27
ASSYSSKGTYEQY TRBV6-2/TRBV6-3
ASTGSLGSNQPQH TRBV2
ASSPRWNTEAF TRBV7-2
ASSLGPGDEKLF TRBV5-1
ASSKGQRETQY TRBV11-1
ASSLLGLAIVHNEQF TRBV7-2
ASSPSVPGASSYEQY TRBV4-1
ASSLRTGEGYNEQF TRBV5-1
AWTNFGYNSPLH TRBV30
ASSQELGRGRTTDTQY TRBV4-1
ASSFYWAGSGAGNSNQPQH TRBV12-3/TRBV12-4
ASKGEYEQY TRBV5-1
ASSQVGNTIY TRBV14
ASSYRASGSYEQY TRBV6-2/TRBV6-3
ASNGRGYHKNIQY TRBV2
ASSLVPGLDDEQF TRBV5-1
ASSLGQGGSGEKLF TRBV5-1
ASRRNPWGTVSYEQY TRBV6-5
ASRTGGGDTYEQY TRBV2
ASSLGGTGLSGANVLT TRBV7-8
ATSRGPGGTDTQY TRBV15
ASSPAGGGQGTSPLH TRBV3-1